These 18 T cell receptor beta chains came from one sample sequenced in a study of shared clonotypes between healthy human individuals. Data came from immunoSEQ multiplex PCR; TCRdb stores just in-frame clones and leaves some out. The sample has over a million clones, roughly 74% seen once. Sample: memory CD4+ T cells from PBMCs. Noted subset: CD45RA-negative fraction. The receptor source for this set is a man aged 18 to 30 in good health. Some clones in this sample may be carry-over from other donors' samples.

For the CDR3, the DNA is TGTGCCAGCAGCTTCCGCTACGAGCAGTACTTC. Translating it yields CASSFRYEQYF. The rearrangement links TRBV11-3 to TRBJ2-7, with no clear D. Trimming left V 3 bases short and J 3 bases short, with 3 bases between. In germline, CDR1 is SGHNT, CDR2 YENEEA. The CDR3 is made up of 11 amino acids.

The rearrangement joins TRBV27 to TRBJ1-3, with D possibly TRBD1 on 5 matching bases. V was cut by 4 bases and J by 1 base, with 11 bases left in between. CDR1 and CDR2 (germline): MNHEY, SMNVEV (reference sequence). The CDR3 extends over 15 amino acids. The CDR3 region is CASSSLGLSGNTIYF. The CDR3 DNA sequence: TGTGCCAGCAGTTCACTGGGACTTTCTGGAAACACCATATATTTT.

This chain connects TRBV6-5 to TRBJ2-1; no reliable D call. CDR3 length: 15 residues. Trimming stripped 7 bases from V and 0 bases from J, with 13 bases between. The germline gives CDR1 MNHEY, CDR2 SVGAGI. CDR3 loop: CASTPESSSYNEQFF. The CDR3 DNA sequence: TGTGCCAGCACCCCCGAGTCGAGCTCCTACAATGAGCAGTTCTTC.

The gene calls are TRBV2 and TRBJ2-1; TRBD2 agrees at 7 bases. Germline values: CDR1 SNHLY, CDR2 FYNNEI. V lost 2 bases, J lost 8 bases, and 6 bases stayed unmatched. The CDR3 is made up of 14 amino acids. The CDR3 is CASSEIRLADEQFF. CDR3 DNA: TGTGCCAGCAGTGAAATACGACTAGCCGATGAGCAGTTCTTC.

The chain uses TRBV7-2 and TRBJ2-3; a weak D match, TRBD2 (5 bases). The CDR3 is made up of 15 amino acids. Trimming stripped 1 base from V and 1 base from J, with 9 bases between. Germline CDR1 is SGHTA and CDR2 is FQGNSA. CDR3 coding DNA: TGTGCCAGCAGCTTAGGAGTTAGCGGCACAGATACGCAGTATTTT. This codes for CASSLGVSGTDTQYF.

The gene calls are TRBV5-1 and TRBJ2-7, with 7 bases identical to TRBD1. Germline V gene data show CDR1 as SGHRS and CDR2 as YFSETQ. V trimming: 4 bases; J trimming: 3 bases; junction bases outside the gene matches: 13. The CDR3 sequence is 16 residues long. The CDR3: CASSPSPTGLGYEQYF. The CDR3 bases are TGCGCCAGCAGCCCAAGCCCGACAGGGTTGGGCTACGAGCAGTACTTC. The whole variable domain, filled in from reference TRBV5-1 and TRBJ2-7, reads KAGVTQTPRYLIKTRGQQVTLSCSPISGHRSVSWYQQTPGQGLQFLFEYFSETQRNKGNFPGRFSGRQFSNSRSEMNVSTLELGDSALYLCASSPSPTGLGYEQYFGPGTRLTVT.

V is TRBV30 and J is TRBJ1-2, with a possible D match to TRBD1 (5 bases). Trimming cost V 0 bases and J 4 bases, with 12 bases left between them. The length of the CDR3 is 14 residues. From germline, CDR1 is GTSNPN and CDR2 SVGIG (reference sequence). The CDR3 loop is CAWSVRAGTYGYTF. The CDR3, as DNA: TGTGCCTGGAGTGTGCGGGCAGGGACCTATGGCTACACCTTC.

The V gene is TRBV7-3, the J gene TRBJ2-2; 7 bases are shared with TRBD1. V lost 5 bases, J lost 6 bases, and 9 bases stayed unmatched. CDR3 length equals 15 residues. Per germline, CDR1 SGHTA and CDR2 FQGTGA. Written as DNA, the CDR3 is TGTGCCAGCAGCCCTAAGGGGGCGGGCCCCGGGGAGCTGTTTTTT. Protein product: CASSPKGAGPGELFF.

This clone was seen a handful of times. V and J are TRBV28 and TRBJ1-1; TRBD1 is a possible D gene (5 bases). The CDR3 contains 13 residues. V lost 4 bases and J lost 3, with 9 bases in between. Per germline, CDR1 MDHEN and CDR2 SYDVKM. Here the CDR3 reads CASSSGYDTEAFF. The CDR3 nucleotides read TGTGCCAGCAGTTCAGGGTATGACACTGAAGCTTTCTTT.

The chain is built from TRBV5-1 and TRBJ2-5; maybe TRBD1 (7 bases). Germline V lookup: CDR1 SGHRS, CDR2 YFSETQ. The CDR3 contains 16 residues. Trimming stripped 2 bases from V and 4 bases from J, with 18 bases between. The CDR3 DNA is TGCGCCAGCAGCTTTGAACAGGGGACGCGGGGAGAGACCCAGTACTTC. This sequence encodes CASSFEQGTRGETQYF.

The table lists this clone with a count of one. The chain joins TRBV7-2 to TRBJ1-2, with a tentative D call TRBD1 (5 bases). The CDR3 runs 14 residues. The ends were cut back, 7 bases at V and 2 bases at J, with 14 bases in the middle. The germline V gene encodes CDR1 SGHTA and CDR2 FQGNSA. CDR3 nucleotides: TGTGCCAGCACCTCGGGACGGACAAACTATGGCTACACCTTC. Its translation is CASTSGRTNYGYTF.

V gene TRBV15 combines with J gene TRBJ2-7, with a possible D match to TRBD2 (6 bases). In germline, CDR1 is LNHNV, CDR2 YYDKDF (reference sequence). The ends were cut back, 9 bases at V and 0 bases at J, with 15 bases in the middle. The CDR3 length is 14 residues. CDR3 DNA sequence: TGTGCCACTCTGCTAGCGTTTCACTCCTACGAGCAGTACTTC. Protein sequence: CATLLAFHSYEQYF.

This clone was seen many times. The genes are TRBV10-3 and TRBJ1-5; 9 nucleotides match TRBD1. The CDR3 is 14 amino acids. The germline V gene encodes CDR1 ENHRY and CDR2 SYGVKD. V was clipped by 10 bases and J by 4 bases; unmatched bases: 8. The CDR3: CATSTGQGNQPQHF. CDR3 sequence (DNA): TGTGCCACCTCGACGGGACAGGGAAATCAGCCCCAGCATTTT.

V and J are TRBV6-5 and TRBJ1-2; D call uncertain. CDR1 and CDR2 (germline): MNHEY, SVGAGI. The length of the CDR3 is 15 residues. The V end lost 4 bases, the J end lost 7 bases, and 19 bases lay between the germline ends. As DNA, the CDR3 is TGTGCCAGCAGTTCCTGGGGTGGGATACCCGGTGGCTACACCTTC. It encodes CASSSWGGIPGGYTF.

The chain employs TRBV5-6 and TRBJ2-7; D ambiguous. Trimming left V 0 bases short and J 0 bases short, with 10 bases between. The CDR3 has 15 amino acids. Germline lookup yields CDR1 SGHDT and CDR2 YYEEEE. CDR3 nucleotides: TGTGCCAGCAGCTTGGGACTCTACAGCTCCTACGAGCAGTACTTC. As protein: CASSLGLYSSYEQYF.

This clone was observed a few times. The same CDR3 can be traced to other DNA sequences in this sample. This chain uses TRBV18 with TRBJ2-7; 7 nucleotides agree with TRBD1. Trimming removed 2 bases from V and 4 bases from J; junction bases left unmatched: 5. The CDR3 has 14 amino acids. From germline, CDR1 is KGHSH and CDR2 LQKENI. The CDR3 bases are TGTGCCAGCTCACCAACTGGACAGGTTTACGAGCAGTACTTC. Amino acids: CASSPTGQVYEQYF.

V gene TRBV7-3 combines with J gene TRBJ1-2; D might be TRBD1 (5 bases). In germline, CDR1 is SGHTA, CDR2 FQGTGA. V dropped 5 bases and J dropped 7 bases, with 17 bases sitting between them. The CDR3 loop spans 14 amino acids. The CDR3 coding sequence is TGTGCCAGCAGCGAGTCCACGGGGCGATCTGGCTACACCTTC. Its translation is CASSESTGRSGYTF.

The V gene is TRBV29-1, the J gene TRBJ2-7; 12 bases are a match to TRBD2. The CDR3 loop spans 15 amino acids. Unmatched junction bases numbered 8, after V lost 4 bases and J lost 4 bases. The V gene's germline CDR1 is SQVTM and CDR2 ANQGSEA. As DNA, the CDR3 is TGCAGCGTTGGCTTGGGACTAGCGGGCACATACGAGCAGTACTTC. It specifies CSVGLGLAGTYEQYF.